Listed below are T cell receptor beta chains from one sample, sequenced in a study of read filtering for tumor transcriptome and immune sequencing. TCRdb analysed the reads with MiXCR anew, one entry per CDR3 protein. The table has 100,000 to 150,000 distinct CDR3 sequences, approximately 12% seen once. Sequencing input: a population of CD138-negative cells sorted from bone marrow. These receptors all stem from a donor at least 40 years old with multiple myeloma. Each CDR3 is given with its conserved first and last residue.

TRBJ2-3 TRBV27 CASSLSWDRATDTQYF
TRBJ2-1 TRBV5-1 CASSSPTGGPYNEQFF
TRBJ2-3 TRBV12-3/TRBV12-4 CASSFGGSRADTQYF
TRBJ2-7 TRBV20-1 CSARDSPPSYEQYF
TRBJ2-2 TRBV3-1 CASSQASSSNTGELFF
TRBJ2-2 TRBV20-1 CSARNRLGQGELFF
TRBJ2-5 TRBV12-3/TRBV12-4 CASSSRETQYF
TRBJ2-5 TRBV10-3 CAISPRLGSRGQETQYF
TRBJ2-7 TRBV21-1 CASSKGGWQYF
TRBJ1-1 TRBV29-1 CSVHRGSDTEAFF
TRBJ1-5 TRBV28 CASSLNQPQHF
TRBJ1-1 TRBV6-2/TRBV6-3 CASSYSNAKGWDTEAFF
TRBJ2-3 TRBV5-1 CAISPTLARSTDMQYF
TRBJ2-5 TRBV19 CASGALAGGETQYF
TRBJ2-7 TRBV20-1 CSARDAGSREQYF
TRBJ1-1 TRBV4-1 CASSQGRITWQANAEAFF
TRBJ2-7 TRBV7-9 CASSTQQAGEWEQYF
TRBJ2-1 TRBV20-1 CSARGPTSYPYDEQFF
TRBJ2-1 TRBV20-1 CCASDSFGRALANEQFF
TRBJ2-5 TRBV20-1 CSARDLGSGETQYF
TRBJ1-1 TRBV5-1 CASSLGFGGTEAFF
TRBJ1-1 TRBV6-6 CASSSRDEAFF
TRBJ2-3 TRBV15 CATSSPLLGQGYTDTQYF
TRBJ2-5 TRBV5-1 CASSLFSGLQETQYF
TRBJ2-6 TRBV20-1 CSARASTAGANVLTF
TRBJ2-3 TRBV6-5 CASSWTGGRSTDTQYF
TRBJ1-6 TRBV20-1 CSARISYNSPLHF
TRBJ2-1 TRBV5-1 CASSLGREGLYNEQSF
TRBJ2-5 TRBV29-1 CSVTLTGEETQYF
TRBJ1-5 TRBV6-5 CASSYGQGNQPQLF
TRBJ2-1 TRBV6-2/TRBV6-3 CASSSRGEYNEQFF
TRBJ2-5 TRBV7-9 CASSGWTSGRETQYF
TRBJ1-1 TRBV11-2 CASSLYPGAEAFF
TRBJ1-1 TRBV5-1 CASNLPGDTEAFF
TRBJ1-1 TRBV10-2 CASSAGVNLREAFF
TRBJ2-7 TRBV13 CASSLTIEGEQYF
TRBJ2-3 TRBV7-3 CASSSKRSSTDTQYF
TRBJ2-3 TRBV5-1 CASSLVATSVGGNTQYF
TRBJ1-5 TRBV7-6 CASSLSGDQPQHF
TRBJ2-1 TRBV7-3 CASSLNREPQFF
TRBJ2-5 TRBV5-1 CASSLELAGAETQYF
TRBJ2-1 TRBV13 CASSSWTSGDYNEQFF
TRBJ1-2 TRBV2 CASSWQRNYGYTF
TRBJ1-2 TRBV20-1 CSAVWGDYGYTF
TRBJ2-1 TRBV5-1 CASSMDSYNEQFF
TRBJ2-1 TRBV12-3/TRBV12-4 CASSFGRGPEQFF
TRBJ1-1 TRBV5-1 CASSPGQGAWTEAFF
TRBJ2-3 TRBV20-1 CSAGSPREGDTQYF
TRBJ2-5 TRBV29-1 CSVAGTGGGETQYF
TRBJ2-1 TRBV19 CASSIHRGRMDEQFF
TRBJ2-7 TRBV5-1 CASSLGTPGYEQYF
TRBJ2-7 TRBV5-1 CASSLGDVSYEQYF
TRBJ1-1 TRBV18 CASSPQGTEAFF
TRBJ2-3 TRBV20-1 CSARDPGREGTDTQYF
TRBJ2-1 TRBV5-1 CASSSGLANNEQFF